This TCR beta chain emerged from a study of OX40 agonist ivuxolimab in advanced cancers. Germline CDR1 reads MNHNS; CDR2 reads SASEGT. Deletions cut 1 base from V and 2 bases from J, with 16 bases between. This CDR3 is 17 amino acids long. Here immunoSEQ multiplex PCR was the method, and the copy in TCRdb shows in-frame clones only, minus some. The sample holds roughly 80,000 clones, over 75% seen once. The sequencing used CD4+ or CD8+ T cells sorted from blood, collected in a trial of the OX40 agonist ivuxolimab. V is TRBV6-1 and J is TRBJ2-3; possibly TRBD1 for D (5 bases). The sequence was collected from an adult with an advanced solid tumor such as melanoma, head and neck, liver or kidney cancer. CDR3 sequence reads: CASSEEGWGGTTDTQYF. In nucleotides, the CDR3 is TGTGCCAGCAGTGAAGAAGGGTGGGGCGGCACCACAGATACGCAGTATTTT.